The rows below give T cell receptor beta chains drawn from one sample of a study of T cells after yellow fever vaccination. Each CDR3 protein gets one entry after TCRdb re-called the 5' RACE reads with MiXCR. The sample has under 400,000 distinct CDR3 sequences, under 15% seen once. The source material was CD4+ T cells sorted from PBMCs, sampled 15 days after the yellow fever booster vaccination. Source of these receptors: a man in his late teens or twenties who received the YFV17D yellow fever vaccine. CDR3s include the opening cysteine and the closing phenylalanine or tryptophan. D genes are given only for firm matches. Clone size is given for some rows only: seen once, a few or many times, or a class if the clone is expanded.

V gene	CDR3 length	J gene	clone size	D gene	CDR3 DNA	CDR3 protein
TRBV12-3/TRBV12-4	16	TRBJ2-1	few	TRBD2	TGTGCCAGCAGTTTAGAAGGGACTACAAGACGTCCTGAGCAGTTCTTC	CASSLEGTTRRPEQFF
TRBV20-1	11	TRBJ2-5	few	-	TGCAGTGCTAGGGGGCGGGAGACCCAGTACTTC	CSARGRETQYF
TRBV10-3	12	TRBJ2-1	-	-	TGTGCCACGCCGGACTACTCCAATGAGCAGTTCTTC	CATPDYSNEQFF
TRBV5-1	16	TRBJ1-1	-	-	TGCGCCAGCAGCGCGACGGGACGCCAAATGAACACTGAAGCTTTCTTT	CASSATGRQMNTEAFF
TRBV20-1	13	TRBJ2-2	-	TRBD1	TGCAGTGCGCGGACAGGGCCCACCGGGGAGCTGTTTTTT	CSARTGPTGELFF
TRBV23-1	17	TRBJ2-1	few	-	TGCGCCAGCAGTCAATCGTGTATTCGGAGGGCATACAATGAGCAGTTCTTC	CASSQSCIRRAYNEQFF
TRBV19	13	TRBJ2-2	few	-	TGTGCCAGTAGGCCAGTTCCCACCGGGGAGCTGTTTTTT	CASRPVPTGELFF
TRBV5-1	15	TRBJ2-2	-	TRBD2	TGCGCCAGCTCGGATGTAGCGGGGGCTTTCGGGGAGCTGTTTTTT	CASSDVAGAFGELFF
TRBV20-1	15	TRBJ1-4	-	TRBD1	TGCAGTGCCAAATCCCGGGACAGGGCGGATGAAAAACTGTTTTTT	CSAKSRDRADEKLFF
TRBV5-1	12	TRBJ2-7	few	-	TGCGCCAGCAGCCAAGATGCCTACGAGCAGTACTTC	CASSQDAYEQYF
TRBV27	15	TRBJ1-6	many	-	TGTGCCAGCAGTTTATTGGGGTTCTCTAATTCACCCCTCCACTTT	CASSLLGFSNSPLHF
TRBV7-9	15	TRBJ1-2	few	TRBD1	TGTGCCAGCAGCTTCCGGGACAGGGGATCCACTGGCTACACCTTC	CASSFRDRGSTGYTF
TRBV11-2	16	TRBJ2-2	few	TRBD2	TGTGCCAGCAGCCCGCTTGCGGGGGGCGGGACCGGGGAGCTGTTTTTT	CASSPLAGGGTGELFF
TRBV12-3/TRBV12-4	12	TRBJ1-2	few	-	TGTGCCAGCACCGTTACTAACTATGGCTACACCTTC	CASTVTNYGYTF
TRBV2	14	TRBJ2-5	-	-	TGTGCCAGCAGTGCATCTTACGCGCAAGAGACCCAGTACTTC	CASSASYAQETQYF
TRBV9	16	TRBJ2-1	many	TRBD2	TGTGCCAGCAGCGTAGAACCGCGGGGGGGCAAGGATGAGCAGTTCTTC	CASSVEPRGGKDEQFF
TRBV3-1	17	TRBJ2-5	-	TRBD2	TGTGCCAGCAGCCAAGACGCAAGATTTGCGGGAGAAGAGACCCAGTACTTC	CASSQDARFAGEETQYF
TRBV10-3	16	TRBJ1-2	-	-	TGTGCCATCAGTGAGTCGTCGGGTCTACAGCCCTATGGCTACACCTTC	CAISESSGLQPYGYTF
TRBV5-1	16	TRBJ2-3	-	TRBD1	TGCGCCAGCAGAACTACAGGGGATTCTAGCACAGATACGCAGTATTTT	CASRTTGDSSTDTQYF
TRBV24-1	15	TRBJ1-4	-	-	TGTGCCACCAGTGATTCGGGGGCAGGGCGTGAAAAACTGTTTTTT	CATSDSGAGREKLFF
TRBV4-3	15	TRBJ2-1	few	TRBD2	TGCGCCAGCAGCCAAGATGCCGGGAGGTTTCAAGAGCAGTTCTTC	CASSQDAGRFQEQFF
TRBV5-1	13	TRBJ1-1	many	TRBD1	TGCGCCAGCAGTACAGGGGGGGGCACTGAAGCTTTCTTT	CASSTGGGTEAFF
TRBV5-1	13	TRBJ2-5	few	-	TGCGCCAGCTTGGCGGACGGGATGGAGACCCAGTACTTC	CASLADGMETQYF
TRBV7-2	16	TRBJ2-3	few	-	TGTGCCAGCAGCTTACGGCCCCAGGGGAGCACAGATACGCAGTATTTT	CASSLRPQGSTDTQYF
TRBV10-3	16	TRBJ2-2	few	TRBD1	TGTGCCATCAGTACAAGACAGGGGAGGTTGGCCGGGGAGCTGTTTTTT	CAISTRQGRLAGELFF
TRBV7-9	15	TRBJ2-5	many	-	TGTGCCAGCAGCTTAGATAATGGGGCACAAGAGACCCAGTACTTC	CASSLDNGAQETQYF
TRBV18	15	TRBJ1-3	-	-	TGTGCCAGCTCACGGTTAACCAGCTCTGGAAACACCATATATTTT	CASSRLTSSGNTIYF
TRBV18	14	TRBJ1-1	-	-	TGTGCCAGCTCACCCTTTGACCGGGGGACTGAAGCTTTCTTT	CASSPFDRGTEAFF
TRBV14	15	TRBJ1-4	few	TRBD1	TGTGCCAGCAGCCTCCTGGACAGGGGAGGCGAAAAACTGTTTTTT	CASSLLDRGGEKLFF
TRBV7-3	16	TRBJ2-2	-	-	TGTGCCAGCAGCAGAGGTTCGGGACCCAGTATGGGGGAGCTGTTTTTT	CASSRGSGPSMGELFF
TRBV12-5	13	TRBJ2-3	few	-	TGTGCTAGTGCCATAGGCCTCACAGATACGCAGTATTTT	CASAIGLTDTQYF
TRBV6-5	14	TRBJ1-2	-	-	TGTGCCAGCAGACCCTCAGGGTCTAACTATGGCTACACCTTC	CASRPSGSNYGYTF
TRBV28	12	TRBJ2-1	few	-	TGTGCCAGCAGTTCGGGGGCCCATGAGCAGTTCTTC	CASSSGAHEQFF
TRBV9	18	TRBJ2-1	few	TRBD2	TGTGCCAGCAGCGTATCTACGACTCGGGGGGAACCCTACAATGAGCAGTTCTTC	CASSVSTTRGEPYNEQFF
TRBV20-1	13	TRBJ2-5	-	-	TGCAGTGCTAGTAGTCTCAGCCAAGAGACCCAGTACTTC	CSASSLSQETQYF
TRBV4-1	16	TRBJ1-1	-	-	TGCGCCAGCAGCCAGACTGCAGTGCGAACCCGGACTGAAGCTTTCTTT	CASSQTAVRTRTEAFF
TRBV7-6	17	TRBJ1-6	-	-	TGTGCCAGCAGCTTAGCGATCCGGGGAAGGCGTAATTCACCCCTCCACTTT	CASSLAIRGRRNSPLHF
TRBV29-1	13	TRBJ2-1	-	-	TGCAGCGTTAGAAGGACTGCATACAATGAGCAGTTCTTC	CSVRRTAYNEQFF
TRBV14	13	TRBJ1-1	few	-	TGTGCCAGCAGCACACGACTCAACTCTGAAGCTTTCTTT	CASSTRLNSEAFF
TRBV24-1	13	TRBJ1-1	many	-	TGTGCCACCAGTGAGCCAGGAGGGACTGAAGCTTTCTTT	CATSEPGGTEAFF
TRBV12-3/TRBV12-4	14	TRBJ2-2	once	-	TGTGCCAGCAGTTTAATTGCGGGGTCCGGGGAGCTGTTTTTT	CASSLIAGSGELFF
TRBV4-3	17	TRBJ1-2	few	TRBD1	TGCGCCAGCAGCCAAGCTCTGGGACAGGAGAGGGACTATGGCTACACCTTC	CASSQALGQERDYGYTF
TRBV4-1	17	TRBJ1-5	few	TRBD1	TGCGCCAGCAGCCAAGAGGGCGGGGGACAGAGCAATCAGCCCCAGCATTTT	CASSQEGGGQSNQPQHF